A single sample gave rise to the 18 T cell receptor beta chains below, sequenced in a study of radiotherapy plus CTLA-4 blockade in lung cancer. Here immunoSEQ multiplex PCR was the method, and the copy in TCRdb shows in-frame clones only, minus some. Seen here are more than 95,000 clones, around 75% observed once, and the top ten hold 4.5% to 5.5%. The specimen was peripheral blood, collected from a patient treated with radiotherapy plus ipilimumab. The receptor source for this set is a human donor with non-small cell lung cancer who had a partial response to radiotherapy plus ipilimumab.

This clone occurred a few times. The rearrangement joins TRBV27 to TRBJ2-3; 14 positions agree with TRBD2. The germline V gene encodes CDR1 MNHEY and CDR2 SMNVEV (reference sequence). The CDR3 length is 16 residues. The V and J ends lost 2 bases and 14 bases, in that order; junction bases with no gene match: 12. CDR3 in DNA: TGTGCCAGCAGTTTAAGGACTGGACTAGCGGGGGGTGGGCTGTATTTT. Its protein product is CASSLRTGLAGGGLYF.

This clone was recorded once. The V call is TRBV4-2, the J call TRBJ2-3; weak D call: TRBD2 (6 bases). The CDR3 has 16 residues. Germline V gene lookup returns CDR1 LGHNA and CDR2 YNFKEQ. V was trimmed by 1 base and J by 3 bases, leaving 14 bases between them. The CDR3 DNA reads TGTGCCAGCAGCCAAGTAGCGGCAGGGATAACAGATACGCAGTATTTT. This codes for CASSQVAAGITDTQYF.

The chain couples TRBV28 to TRBJ2-5; D is unresolved. The CDR3 spans 14 residues. The V end was cut by 4 bases, the J end by 5 bases, with 14 bases between. Germline lookup yields CDR1 MDHEN and CDR2 SYDVKM. For the CDR3, the DNA is TGTGCCAGCAGTTCAAGCACGCTGAGGGAGACCCAGTACTTC. Translated, it gives CASSSSTLRETQYF.

J is TRBJ2-5 and V is TRBV19; TRBD2 matches at 9 bases. V was pared by 1 base and J by 0 bases, with 6 bases of the junction left unmatched. The CDR3 sequence is 17 residues long. Germline CDR1 reads LNHDA; CDR2 reads SQIVND (reference sequence). The CDR3: CASSIGATSGYQETQYF. The DNA of the CDR3 is TGTGCCAGTAGTATAGGGGCGACTAGCGGATACCAAGAGACCCAGTACTTC.

This clone was counted only a few times. This chain uses TRBV19 with TRBJ1-2; possibly TRBD1 for D (6 bases). V lost 5 bases to trimming and J lost 3 bases, with 16 bases between them. CDR1 and CDR2 (germline): LNHDA, SQIVND (reference sequence). This CDR3 has 15 residues. The CDR3 protein is CASSQTGTPYYGYTF. The DNA of the CDR3 is TGTGCCAGTAGTCAAACCGGGACACCCTACTATGGCTACACCTTC.

V is TRBV27 and J is TRBJ2-1; possibly TRBD1 for D (6 bases). V shed 3 bases and J shed 4 bases, with 10 bases lying between them. The CDR3 is made up of 14 amino acids. The germline gives CDR1 MNHEY, CDR2 SMNVEV (reference sequence). The CDR3 loop reads CASSLGDTYNEQFF. The CDR3 coding sequence is TGTGCCAGCAGTTTGGGGGACACGTACAATGAGCAGTTCTTC.

The J gene is TRBJ2-3, the V gene TRBV18; a weak D match, TRBD1 (5 bases). Per the germline V gene, CDR1 is KGHSH and CDR2 is LQKENI. V dropped 3 bases and J dropped 2 bases, with 15 bases sitting between them. The length of the CDR3 is 16 residues. In DNA, the CDR3 is TGTGCCAGCTCACCGTTAGGCCAGGGCAACACAGATACGCAGTATTTT. Its translation is CASSPLGQGNTDTQYF. The full variable domain, in which reference TRBV18 and TRBJ2-3 provide the parts outside the CDR3, is NAGVMQNPRHLVRRRGQEARLRCSPMKGHSHVYWYRQLPEEGLKFMVYLQKENIIDESGMPKERFSAEFPKEGPSILRIQQVVRGDSAAYFCASSPLGQGNTDTQYFGPGTRLTVL.

This chain links TRBV2 with TRBJ1-1; perhaps TRBD1 as D (5 bases). CDR1 is SNHLY and CDR2 is FYNNEI in the germline V gene. Between the trimmed V and J ends, which lost 5 bases and 1 base, there was a span of 8 bases. This CDR3 spans 13 amino acids. CDR3 sequence: CASSRTGNTEAFF. The CDR3, as DNA: TGTGCCAGCAGTCGTACAGGGAACACTGAAGCTTTCTTT.

The V and J genes are TRBV7-9 and TRBJ1-5; tentative D call: TRBD1 (5 bases). The CDR3 covers 13 residues. V was cut by 7 bases and J by 2 bases, with 9 bases left in between. Germline CDR1 and CDR2: SEHNR and FQNEAQ (reference sequence). The CDR3 spells CASNGGRNQPQHF. In nucleotides, the CDR3 is TGTGCCAGCAACGGGGGACGCAATCAGCCCCAGCATTTT.

This clone was seen only a few times. The chain recombines TRBV18 with TRBJ2-7, with D possibly matching TRBD2 (6 bases). Between the trimmed V and J ends, which lost 3 bases and 0 bases, there was a span of 9 bases. CDR1 and CDR2 from the germline V gene are KGHSH and LQKENI. The CDR3 runs 14 residues. The CDR3 DNA reads as TGTGCCAGCTCACCGGCGGGAAGCTCCTACGAGCAGTACGTC. Translation gives CASSPAGSSYEQYV.

V and J are TRBV9 and TRBJ1-1, with 10 bases identical to TRBD1. V dropped 0 bases and J dropped 4; count of bases not matched to a gene: 12. This CDR3 is 18 amino acids long. CDR1 SGDLS and CDR2 YYNGEE come from the germline V gene. The CDR3 spells CASSVAPTGGGISTEAFF. The DNA of the CDR3 is TGTGCCAGCAGCGTAGCCCCGACAGGGGGCGGTATCAGCACTGAAGCTTTCTTT.

The gene calls are TRBV19 and TRBJ2-1; 7 bases map to TRBD2. This CDR3 spans 12 amino acids. Trimming cost V 7 bases and J 7 bases; bases outside gene matches: 4. Germline V CDR1 and CDR2: LNHDA, SQIVND (reference sequence). In DNA, the CDR3 is TGTGCCAGTACGGGACTACCAAATGAGCAGTTCTTC. Translating gives CASTGLPNEQFF.

The V gene is TRBV16, the J gene TRBJ2-6, with 9 bases matching TRBD1. V was pared by 5 bases and J by 0 bases, with 5 bases of the junction left unmatched. This CDR3 comprises 17 residues. Looked up from germline, CDR1 is KGHSY and CDR2 is FQNENV. The DNA for the CDR3 is TGTGCCAGCAGCTACAGGGGGCCCAGCTCTGGGGCCAACGTCCTGACTTTC. It is translated as CASSYRGPSSGANVLTF.

By share, this clone ranks as medium-sized (0.01 to 0.1%). The chain is built from TRBV5-6 and TRBJ1-2; tentative D call: TRBD1 (5 bases). This CDR3 is built from 13 residues. The germline V gene encodes CDR1 SGHDT and CDR2 YYEEEE. With 4 bases removed from V and 4 bases from J, the gap between germline ends came to 11 bases. The CDR3 nucleotides are TGTGCCAGCAGCGAACCGGGGGGCTATGGCTACACCTTC. Its translation is CASSEPGGYGYTF.

The chain has TRBV4-2 and TRBJ1-4; TRBD1 agrees at 7 bases. CDR3 length: 15 amino acids. Losses at the gene ends were 1 base for V and 8 bases for J; bases not matched to a gene: 7. CDR1 LGHNA and CDR2 YNFKEQ come from the germline V gene. CDR3 amino acids: CASSQVGQGGEKLFF. The CDR3 DNA reads TGTGCCAGCAGCCAAGTTGGGCAGGGGGGAGAAAAACTGTTTTTT.

The genes are TRBV7-3 and TRBJ2-2; tentative D call: TRBD1 (6 bases). Looked up from germline, CDR1 is SGHTA and CDR2 is FQGTGA. This CDR3 spans 15 amino acids. Trimming took 3 bases from V and 1 from J, leaving 9 bases between them. The CDR3 sequence is CASSLTTGNTGELFF. As DNA, the CDR3 is TGTGCCAGCAGCTTGACGACAGGGAACACCGGGGAGCTGTTTTTT. Based on the CDR3 plus reference TRBV7-3 and TRBJ2-2, the full variable domain is GAGVSQTPSNKVTEKGKYVELRCDPISGHTALYWYRQSLGQGPEFLIYFQGTGAADDSGLPNDRFFAVRPEGSVSTLKIQRTERGDSAVYLCASSLTTGNTGELFFGEGSRLTVL.

CDR3 sequence: CASSGRGQGNYEQYF. The CDR3 bases are TGTGCCAGCAGTGGCAGGGGCCAGGGGAACTACGAGCAGTACTTC. The V gene is TRBV6-1, the J gene TRBJ2-7; a possible D gene is TRBD1 (6 bases). Trimming removed 4 bases at V and 3 bases at J, with 16 bases between. The germline V gene encodes CDR1 MNHNS and CDR2 SASEGT. The CDR3 length is 15 residues.

This clone was observed a few times. The genes are TRBV14 and TRBJ1-1; unclear D gene. The CDR3 covers 13 residues. Germline V gives CDR1 SGHDN, CDR2 FVKESK. V lost 3 bases and J 4 bases, leaving 9 bases between the germline ends. The CDR3 loop is CASSHGSSTEAFF. The CDR3 region has the DNA TGTGCCAGCAGCCACGGGAGTAGCACTGAAGCTTTCTTT.